The 30 T cell receptor beta chains reported below all come from one sample, sequenced in a study of T cell repertoires in ileal Crohn's disease. Only in-frame clones appear in the TCRdb table, and some are missing; sequencing was by immunoSEQ multiplex PCR. Of 6,500 to 10,000 clones listed, roughly four fifths are singletons. Sequences were obtained from ileal tissue. The receptors were gathered from an adult with Crohn's disease.

This clone has only one observation. The chain combines TRBV11-2 with TRBJ1-1; 7 nucleotides line up with TRBD1. In germline, CDR1 is SGHAT, CDR2 FQNNGV. CDR3 size: 18 residues. Unmatched junction bases numbered 15, after V lost 2 bases and J lost 3 bases. CDR3 amino acids: CASSLIVQGWGVDTEAFF. The CDR3 region has the DNA TGTGCCAGCAGCTTAATAGTACAGGGGTGGGGAGTGGACACTGAAGCTTTCTTT.

The chain carries TRBV6-6 and TRBJ2-7; 8 bases fit TRBD2. The V segment lost 6 bases and the J segment 4 bases; nucleotides outside the gene matches: 11. Germline V gene lookup returns CDR1 MNHNY and CDR2 SVGAGI (reference sequence). The CDR3 extends over 15 amino acids. The CDR3 reads CASSRPRREVYEQYF. The CDR3 DNA follows: TGTGCCAGCAGCCGCCCCCGGCGGGAGGTGTACGAGCAGTACTTC.

The chain combines TRBV7-9 with TRBJ1-4, with unresolved D. Germline V gene sequence: CDR1 SEHNR, CDR2 FQNEAQ (reference sequence). The CDR3 totals 15 residues. V was shortened by 4 bases and J by 4 bases, with 13 bases between the two germline ends. CDR3 sequence reads: CASSSERGINEKLFF. CDR3 DNA: TGTGCCAGCAGCTCGGAGAGAGGGATTAATGAAAAACTGTTTTTT.

This sequence joins TRBV7-2 and TRBJ2-1; D not resolved. CDR1 is SGHTA and CDR2 is FQGNSA in the germline V gene. Trimming removed 5 bases from V and 4 bases from J, with 18 bases in between. This CDR3 comprises 16 residues. The CDR3 bases are TGTGCCAGCAGCCCAACTACTTCCTATTCTTACAATGAGCAGTTCTTC. This codes for CASSPTTSYSYNEQFF. Together with reference TRBV7-2 and TRBJ2-1, the CDR3 gives the full variable domain: GAGVSQSPSNKVTEKGKDVELRCDPISGHTALYWYRQSLGQGLEFLIYFQGNSAPDKSGLPSDRFSAERTGGSVSTLTIQRTQQEDSAVYLCASSPTTSYSYNEQFFGPGTRLTVL.

V gene TRBV20-1 combines with J gene TRBJ2-7, with no clear D. Trimming pared 2 bases from V and 5 bases from J, leaving 7 bases between. This CDR3 contains 11 residues. Germline values: CDR1 DFQATT, CDR2 SNEGSKA (reference sequence). The CDR3 protein is CSARFGDEQYF. As DNA, the CDR3 is TGCAGTGCTAGATTCGGAGACGAGCAGTACTTC.

The rearrangement links TRBV4-2 to TRBJ2-3, with TRBD2 matching 7 bases. V shed 1 base, J shed 1 base, and the junction held 5 bases outside the gene matches. CDR3 length: 16 amino acids. Germline CDR1 is LGHNA and CDR2 is YNFKEQ. The DNA of the CDR3 is TGTGCCAGCAGCCAAGTTGCGGGAGACGGCACAGATACGCAGTATTTT. The encoded protein is CASSQVAGDGTDTQYF.

This chain uses TRBV6-4 with TRBJ2-3; TRBD1 matches at 7 bases. V gave up 5 bases and J gave up 5 bases; unmatched junction bases: 4. Germline assignment: CDR1 MRHNA and CDR2 SNTAGT. The CDR3 sequence is 13 residues long. The CDR3 here is CASSFNRGDTQYF. The CDR3 region has the DNA TGTGCCAGCAGTTTCAACAGGGGAGATACGCAGTATTTT.

The chain is built from TRBV15 and TRBJ2-7, with TRBD1 matching 11 bases. V shed 0 bases, J shed 9 bases, and the junction held 4 bases outside the gene matches. The germline gives CDR1 LNHNV, CDR2 YYDKDF (reference sequence). The CDR3 has 14 amino acids. The CDR3 DNA reads TGTGCCACCAGCAGAGAAAGGACAGGGGGCCCGCAGTACTTC. Protein sequence: CATSRERTGGPQYF.

CDR3 protein: CASSPDRTSTDTQYF. CDR3 in DNA: TGTGCCAGCTCACCGGACAGAACTAGCACAGATACGCAGTATTTT. The genes are TRBV18 and TRBJ2-3; D is possibly TRBD1 (6 bases). Germline loops: CDR1 KGHSH, CDR2 LQKENI. V was shortened by 3 bases and J by 0 bases, with 10 bases between the two germline ends. The length of the CDR3 is 15 residues.

CDR3 region: CASSYISRSGANVLTF. In DNA form, the CDR3 reads TGTGCCAGCAGCTATATCAGTCGTTCTGGGGCCAACGTCCTGACTTTC. The chain joins TRBV11-2 to TRBJ2-6, with no clear D. The CDR3 extends over 16 amino acids. Per germline, CDR1 SGHAT and CDR2 FQNNGV. Trimming pared 4 bases from V and 1 base from J, leaving 11 bases between.

The chain has TRBV4-2 and TRBJ1-1, with D unresolved. The CDR3 runs to 12 residues. Trimming pared 0 bases from V and 8 bases from J, leaving 7 bases between. The V gene's germline CDR1 is LGHNA and CDR2 YNFKEQ. CDR3 in amino acids: CASSQDLREAFF. CDR3 sequence (DNA): TGTGCCAGCAGCCAAGATTTGCGAGAAGCTTTCTTT.

The rearrangement links TRBV30 to TRBJ2-4; D is possibly TRBD2 (7 bases). CDR1 is GTSNPN, CDR2 SVGIG, per germline (reference sequence). The ends were cut back, 4 bases at V and 4 bases at J, with 17 bases in the middle. The CDR3 runs to 15 residues. The DNA of the CDR3 is TGTGCCTGGACCCTGGGGGGGCTTTCTAAAAACATTCAGTACTTC. It encodes CAWTLGGLSKNIQYF.

The chain recombines TRBV12-5 with TRBJ2-2, with 11 positions matching TRBD1. Germline assignment: CDR1 LGHNT and CDR2 FRNRAP. CDR3 length: 16 residues. Losses at the gene ends were 5 bases for V and 5 bases for J; bases not matched to a gene: 7. The CDR3 DNA reads as TGTGCTAGTGGTCAAGAGGGACAGGGGGAAACCGGGGAGCTGTTTTTT. Its translation is CASGQEGQGETGELFF.

This chain joins TRBV5-1 and TRBJ2-1, with TRBD2 matching 12 bases. Germline CDR1 reads SGHRS; CDR2 reads YFSETQ. This CDR3 comprises 14 residues. Germline trimming cut 9 bases from V and 7 bases from J; bases unmatched to any gene: 8. CDR3 nucleotide sequence: TGCGCCACTTCGACTAGCGGGAGTATAAATGAGCAGTTCTTC. This gives the protein CATSTSGSINEQFF. The whole variable domain, remainder taken from reference TRBV5-1 and TRBJ2-1, is KAGVTQTPRYLIKTRGQQVTLSCSPISGHRSVSWYQQTPGQGLQFLFEYFSETQRNKGNFPGRFSGRQFSNSRSEMNVSTLELGDSALYLCATSTSGSINEQFFGPGTRLTVL.

The V call is TRBV6-5, the J call TRBJ2-7, with TRBD1 matching 8 bases. The CDR3 is 13 amino acids. Trimming took 6 bases from V and 4 from J; bases not matched to a gene: 5. Germline values: CDR1 MNHEY, CDR2 SVGAGI. CDR3 sequence: CASSPDRVYEQYF. CDR3 sequence (DNA): TGTGCCAGCAGCCCGGACAGGGTATACGAGCAGTACTTC.

V and J are TRBV2 and TRBJ2-7, with D uncertain. This CDR3 comprises 13 residues. Trimming took off 4 bases at V and 3 bases at J, with 10 bases between the two ends. Per the germline V gene, CDR1 is SNHLY and CDR2 is FYNNEI. The CDR3 loop reads CASSVSTDYEQYF. The CDR3 nucleotides read TGTGCCAGCAGTGTCTCAACAGACTACGAGCAGTACTTC.

The chain uses TRBV5-1 and TRBJ2-7; TRBD1 matches 7 bases. V was pared by 0 bases and J by 3 bases, with 9 bases of the junction left unmatched. This CDR3 has 16 residues. Looked up from germline, CDR1 is SGHRS and CDR2 is YFSETQ. CDR3 sequence: CASSLDGQGVRYEQYF. In DNA, the CDR3 is TGCGCCAGCAGCTTGGATGGGCAGGGGGTGCGCTACGAGCAGTACTTC.

Of note for this clone: This sample also contains other DNA sequences that code for the same CDR3. V usage is TRBV10-1 and J usage is TRBJ2-7, with 8 bases matching TRBD2. CDR1 and CDR2 (germline): WNHNN, SYGVQD (reference sequence). The J segment lost 2 bases and the V segment lost 2 bases, leaving 5 bases of the junction unmatched. This CDR3 has 15 amino acids. CDR3 sequence reads: CASSEGLASPYEQYF. CDR3 coding DNA: TGCGCCAGCAGTGAGGGACTAGCCTCCCCCTACGAGCAGTACTTC.

This rearrangement joins TRBV2 to TRBJ2-2; 7 bases line up with TRBD1. Germline V gene sequence: CDR1 SNHLY, CDR2 FYNNEI. V shed 6 bases, J shed 6 bases, and the junction held 7 bases outside the gene matches. This CDR3 contains 14 residues. DNA for the CDR3: TGTGCCAGCAGGAGGGGGCTCGGCGCCGGGGAGCTGTTTTTT. Protein product: CASRRGLGAGELFF.

The chain joins TRBV7-8 to TRBJ2-5, with 10 bases lining up with TRBD1. With the DNA end fitting TRBJ2-7 better, the J assignment may be wrong. CDR1 is SGHVS, CDR2 FQNEAQ, per germline. The CDR3 sequence is 12 residues long. The CDR3 protein is CASRTGGYEQYF. In DNA, the CDR3 is TGTGCCAGTAGGACAGGGGGCTACGAGCAGTACTTC.

The V call is TRBV4-1, the J call TRBJ1-5; TRBD1 might be the D (5 bases). With 0 bases removed from V and 3 bases from J, the gap between germline ends came to 15 bases. This CDR3 region has 17 residues. Germline V gene data show CDR1 as MGHRA and CDR2 as YSYEKL. CDR3 loop: CASSQDWWTPPNQPQHF. CDR3 nucleotides: TGCGCCAGCAGCCAAGATTGGTGGACACCGCCCAATCAGCCCCAGCATTTT.

This chain joins TRBV4-1 and TRBJ1-3; no firm D call. V lost 0 bases, J lost 14 bases, and 26 bases lay in between. Looked up from germline, CDR1 is MGHRA and CDR2 is YSYEKL. CDR3 size: 17 residues. The CDR3 region has the DNA TGCGCCAGCAGCCAAGAAGTGGTTCCCGGGAGCTCCCCTCGTTTATATTTT. This encodes CASSQEVVPGSSPRLYF.

As for this clone: One end of the junction does not line up with germline, which may come from a read error. The V call is TRBV7-7, the J call TRBJ2-7; D possibly corresponds to TRBD2 (6 bases). Germline V gives CDR1 SSHAT, CDR2 FNYEAQ (reference sequence). The CDR3 totals 13 residues. The CDR3 bases are TGTGCTAGCAGCTTAGGGACTGAGTACGAGCAGTACTTC. It specifies CASSLGTEYEQYF.

The chain combines TRBV23-1 with TRBJ2-7, with 12 bases lining up with TRBD2. TRBV23-1 is reported as an ORF; its role is uncertain. This CDR3 has 16 residues. V lost 3 bases, J lost 2 bases, and 5 bases stayed unmatched. The CDR3, as DNA: TGCGCCAGCAGTCATCCTGGACTAGCGGGACCCTACGAGCAGTACTTC. Translated: CASSHPGLAGPYEQYF.

V and J are TRBV7-3 and TRBJ1-6; no clear D. Germline V gene sequence: CDR1 SGHTA, CDR2 FQGTGA. There are 16 residues in the CDR3. Trimming took 0 bases from V and 5 from J, leaving 11 bases between them. The CDR3 region is CASSLTGGSNNSPLHF. CDR3 sequence (DNA): TGTGCCAGCAGCTTAACGGGAGGGTCGAATAATTCACCCCTCCACTTT.

This clone is categorized as medium-sized. The DNA for the CDR3 is TGCGCCAGCAGTGAGGGCCTTTACGAGCAGTACTTC. Protein product: CASSEGLYEQYF. The chain recombines TRBV10-1 with TRBJ2-7, with D unclear. V was cut by 2 bases and J by 4 bases, with 6 bases left in between. Germline-derived CDR1 and CDR2 are WNHNN and SYGVQD (reference sequence). This CDR3 has 12 amino acids.

The chain has TRBV7-9 and TRBJ1-1; D ambiguous. CDR3 length: 14 residues. Germline V lookup: CDR1 SEHNR, CDR2 FQNEAQ (reference sequence). V shed 6 bases and J shed 1 base, with 12 bases lying between them. The CDR3 sequence: CASRFLSGNTEAFF. The DNA of the CDR3 is TGTGCCAGCAGGTTCCTATCAGGGAACACTGAAGCTTTCTTT.

This clone turned up a few times. V gene TRBV6-6 combines with J gene TRBJ2-1; D is ambiguous. This CDR3 spans 11 amino acids. In germline, CDR1 is MNHNY, CDR2 SVGAGI (reference sequence). V was pared by 8 bases and J by 8 bases, with 10 bases between. The CDR3 spells CASGTVYEQFF. In nucleotides, the CDR3 is TGTGCCAGCGGTACTGTCTATGAGCAGTTCTTC.

This sequence joins TRBV2 and TRBJ2-2; no definite D call. The germline V and J ends were trimmed by 4 bases and 4 bases, with 10 bases remaining between them. The CDR3 has 14 residues. Looked up from germline, CDR1 is SNHLY and CDR2 is FYNNEI. CDR3 sequence (DNA): TGTGCCAGCAGTGTCTTAGCTCTCACCGGGGAGCTGTTTTTT. Translation: CASSVLALTGELFF.

The chain has TRBV9 and TRBJ1-1, with D possibly being TRBD1 (5 bases). Per the germline V gene, CDR1 is SGDLS and CDR2 is YYNGEE. Trimming left V 4 bases short and J 11 bases short, with 24 bases between. The CDR3 contains 15 residues. The CDR3 loop reads CASSPRGWGRTGAFF. CDR3 DNA sequence: TGTGCCAGCAGCCCTCGGGGGTGGGGACGAACGGGGGCTTTCTTT.